This TCR beta chain is drawn from a study of blood T cell repertoires in COVID-19 (TCRdb year 2020). In terms of the full investigation: Samples from collaborators originated in the United States, Italy and Spain and spanned both the acute and convalescent phases of COVID-19. Deeply sampled blood TCRbeta repertoires from subjects exposed to, actively infected with, or recovered from COVID-19 were included in the dataset. Where available, HLA class I and class II types were obtained from metadata supplied by the sample provider rather than from assay-based typing. Sample metadata almost always included a de-identified subject ID, COVID-19 status, age in years and sex. The samples were drawn from the first 160 participants of the ongoing ImmuneRACE study and from over 950 subjects provided by 6 global collaborators. The repertoires were released in a freely available public database meant as a resource for research on the immune response to SARS-CoV-2. The material from the prospective study consisted of cDNA or gDNA derived from T cells, B-cell-depleted T cells, or PBMCs.

Points on this clone: This clone's antigen is unknown. No much larger clone is present one base from it, and per-base qualities are unavailable.

Germline trimming: 5 bases from V, 4 bases from J; junction bases outside gene matches: 9. The CDR3 runs 15 residues from the cysteine to the phenylalanine. Only CDR3 DNA remains: 45 bases, in frame from the first base. The germline V gene encodes CDR1 SGHTA and CDR2 FQGNSA. TCRbeta CDR3 regions were amplified from genomic DNA using the immunoSEQ Assay, a bias-controlled multiplex PCR. The paper's processing steps were these. Within the assay, amplification of reference gene primers was used to estimate how many nucleated cells each sample contained. To quantify the absolute abundance of each unique TCRbeta CDR3 rearrangement, sequence reads were collapsed and filtered. For each sample, productive Simpson clonality was calculated as the square root of Simpson's diversity index across productive rearrangements. This is the immuneACCESS table as TCRdb keeps it, with only in-frame sequences that have V and J called. A part of the clones is gone; compared with another copy, unresolved V genes explain less than half, and the rest is unexplained. V and J calls and clone size are those listed in that table; D and trimming were worked out from the DNA. This sample lists approximately 250,000 clones; 88% were detected once. Clones ranked in the top ten supply around 0.9% of the sample.

The research as a whole found: Clinical and demographic metadata were provided uncurated, with the amount varying by source and participant.

Enrolling through a virtual design, the prospective study's participants ranged in age from about 18 to 89 years and lived across roughly 24 United States geographic areas. In the prospective study, participants were assigned to cohorts based on the clinical history participants reported in a screening survey and a study questionnaire. Recovered participants in ImmuneRACE Cohort 3 were defined by two consecutive negative NP/OP PCR tests, clearance by a healthcare professional, or resolution of symptoms. In the prospective study, mobile phlebotomists collected whole blood, serum and a nasopharyngeal or oropharyngeal swab from each participant. Participants in the prospective study had the option to provide additional blood draws and questionnaires over a roughly 2-month period. Blood samples from the prospective study were shipped frozen or at room temperature prior to DNA extraction.

The receptor chain draws on TRBV7-2 and TRBJ1-2, with 8 bases aligning to TRBD1. The TCR was taken from a woman in her thirties who had recovered from COVID-19. The sample consisted of PBMCs or T cells enriched from blood (not recorded which). The nucleotide sequence is given as TGTGCCAGCAGCAGAGGACAGGGAAGAAGCTATGGCTACACCTTC. This encodes CASSRGQGRSYGYTF.